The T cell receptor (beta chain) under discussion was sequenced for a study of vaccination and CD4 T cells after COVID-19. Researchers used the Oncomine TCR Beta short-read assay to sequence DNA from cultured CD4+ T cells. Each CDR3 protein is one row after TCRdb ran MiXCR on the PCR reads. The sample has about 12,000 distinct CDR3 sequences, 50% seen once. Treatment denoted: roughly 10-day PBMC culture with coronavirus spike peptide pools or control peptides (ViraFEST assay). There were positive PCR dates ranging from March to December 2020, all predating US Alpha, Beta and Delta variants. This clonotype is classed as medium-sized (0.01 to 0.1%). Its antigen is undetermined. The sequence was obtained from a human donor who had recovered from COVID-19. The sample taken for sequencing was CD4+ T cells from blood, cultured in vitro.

Here the CDR3 reads CASSSNRGETQYF. The CDR3 bases are TGTGCCAGCAGCTCGAACCGCGGGGAGACCCAGTACTTC. This chain joins TRBV5-4 and TRBJ2-5; D possibly corresponds to TRBD2 (5 bases). The CDR3 contains 13 residues. V lost 3 bases, J lost 5 bases, and 11 bases lay in between. Germline V gene lookup returns CDR1 SGHNT and CDR2 YYREEE (reference sequence).